The 24 T cell receptor beta chains listed next were all sequenced from one sample in a study of cytomegalovirus exposure and HLA in healthy donors. Primers for the PCR totalled 60 Vbeta and 13 Jbeta. Profiling relied on immunoSEQ multiplex PCR, and the TCRdb table lists in-frame clones only, not all of them. Of some 140,000 clones listed, around 77% are singletons. The specimen sequenced was PBMCs. Receptors originate from a man in his fifties in good health and CMV-seronegative.

The chain recombines TRBV5-1 with TRBJ1-2, with 10 bases lining up with TRBD1. The trim removed 4 bases at V and 2 bases at J, leaving 11 bases unmatched. In germline, CDR1 is SGHRS, CDR2 YFSETQ. The CDR3 sequence is 17 residues long. The CDR3 DNA is TGCGCCAGCAGCCCGCTATCTCCGGGACAGGGGAACTATGGCTACACCTTC. Its translation: CASSPLSPGQGNYGYTF.

The chain is built from TRBV7-3 and TRBJ2-2, with 10 nucleotides matching TRBD2. The length of the CDR3 is 16 residues. The V segment lost 1 base and the J segment 7 bases; nucleotides outside the gene matches: 6. The germline V gene encodes CDR1 SGHTA and CDR2 FQGTGA. The CDR3 is CASSLMLAGAGGELFF. CDR3 sequence (DNA): TGTGCCAGCAGCTTAATGCTAGCGGGAGCGGGCGGGGAGCTGTTTTTT.

The rearrangement uses TRBV28 and TRBJ2-7; weak D call: TRBD2 (6 bases). Germline CDR1 is MDHEN and CDR2 is SYDVKM. V lost 5 bases, J lost 6 bases, and 11 bases lay in between. The CDR3 is made up of 12 amino acids. The CDR3 is CASSQSAGEQYF. In DNA form, the CDR3 reads TGTGCCAGCAGTCAATCAGCGGGCGAGCAGTACTTC. Supplemented by reference TRBV28 and TRBJ2-7, the full variable domain reads DVKVTQSSRYLVKRTGEKVFLECVQDMDHENMFWYRQDPGLGLRLIYFSYDVKMKEKGDIPEGYSVSREKKERFSLILESASTNQTSMYLCASSQSAGEQYFGPGTRLTVT.

The chain combines TRBV11-2 with TRBJ2-7; D is possibly TRBD1 (6 bases). There are 12 residues in the CDR3. Per the germline V gene, CDR1 is SGHAT and CDR2 is FQNNGV. V lost 6 bases to trimming and J lost 3 bases, with 9 bases between them. This CDR3 reads CASRPDSYEQYF. Here the CDR3 DNA reads TGTGCCAGCAGACCGGACAGCTACGAGCAGTACTTC. Based on the CDR3 plus reference TRBV11-2 and TRBJ2-7, the full variable domain is EAGVAQSPRYKIIEKRQSVAFWCNPISGHATLYWYQQILGQGPKLLIQFQNNGVVDDSQLPKDRFSAERLKGVDSTLKIQPAKLEDSAVYLCASRPDSYEQYFGPGTRLTVT.

This sequence joins TRBV5-8 and TRBJ1-5; possible D gene TRBD1, 5 bases. The germline CDR1 and CDR2 sequences are SGHTS and YDEGEE. The CDR3 covers 14 residues. V was clipped by 4 bases and J by 3 bases, with 11 bases between them. The chain's CDR3 is CASSPRGNNQPQHF. The CDR3 DNA sequence: TGTGCCAGCAGCCCCCGGGGGAACAATCAGCCCCAGCATTTT.

V and J are TRBV28 and TRBJ2-1; the D gene is possibly TRBD2 (6 bases). V was shortened by 8 bases and J by 7 bases, with 21 bases between the two germline ends. CDR1 and CDR2 (germline): MDHEN, SYDVKM. CDR3 length: 15 amino acids. In DNA, the CDR3 is TGTGCCAGCTACGGCGGCGGGACTTGGCATAATGAGCAGTTCTTC. Protein: CASYGGGTWHNEQFF.

This clone was observed once. The chain has TRBV2 and TRBJ1-2; 9 nucleotides match TRBD1. Germline-derived CDR1 and CDR2 are SNHLY and FYNNEI. The CDR3 sequence is 18 residues long. Trimming took 5 bases from V and 4 from J; bases not matched to a gene: 17. The CDR3 spells CASSFSNPRQGVIYGYTF. CDR3 coding DNA: TGTGCCAGCAGTTTTTCCAACCCAAGACAGGGGGTGATCTATGGCTACACCTTC.

This clone has more than one count but fewer than ten. This sequence joins TRBV4-1 and TRBJ2-1; TRBD2 aligns across 11 bases. J gave up 4 bases and V 6 bases, and 5 bases lay outside the gene matches. CDR1 is MGHRA and CDR2 is YSYEKL in the germline V gene. The CDR3 spans 15 residues. DNA of the CDR3: TGCGCCAGCAGGGATATAGCGGGAGGGTACAATGAGCAGTTCTTC. This gives the protein CASRDIAGGYNEQFF.

The rearrangement joins TRBV7-6 to TRBJ2-3; weak D call: TRBD2 (5 bases). V lost 8 bases to trimming and J lost 3 bases, with 15 bases between them. There are 14 residues in the CDR3. CDR1 SGHVS and CDR2 FNYEAQ come from the germline V gene. This CDR3 reads CASVSGITTDTQYF. CDR3 bases: TGTGCCAGCGTGTCCGGGATAACGACAGATACGCAGTATTTT.

The chain has TRBV7-8 and TRBJ1-2, with D uncertain. V was shortened by 2 bases and J by 4 bases, with 11 bases between the two germline ends. The CDR3 is made up of 14 amino acids. Looked up from germline, CDR1 is SGHVS and CDR2 is FQNEAQ. CDR3 protein: CASSLISTSYGYTF. The CDR3 DNA reads TGTGCCAGCAGCTTAATATCGACTTCCTATGGCTACACCTTC. The whole variable domain, remainder taken from reference TRBV7-8 and TRBJ1-2, is GAGVSQSPRYKVAKRGQDVALRCDPISGHVSLFWYQQALGQGPEFLTYFQNEAQLDKSGLPSDRFFAERPEGSVSTLKIQRTQQEDSAVYLCASSLISTSYGYTFGSGTRLTVV.

This clone came up once. The rearrangement uses TRBV27 and TRBJ2-5; D is possibly TRBD1 (6 bases). Trimming took 2 bases from V and 2 from J, leaving 12 bases between them. Germline lookup yields CDR1 MNHEY and CDR2 SMNVEV (reference sequence). The CDR3 is 15 residues long. CDR3 coding DNA: TGTGCCAGCAGTTTAAAAAGGACAGAGCAAGAGACCCAGTACTTC. It is translated as CASSLKRTEQETQYF.

J is TRBJ1-5 and V is TRBV28; 8 bases are shared with TRBD1. The ends lost 6 bases at V and 0 bases at J; junction bases unmatched: 16. The CDR3 consists of 19 residues. In germline, CDR1 is MDHEN, CDR2 SYDVKM. Here the CDR3 reads CASRSRQGSILFSNQPQHF. The CDR3 DNA sequence: TGTGCCAGCAGGTCCCGACAGGGGAGTATCCTATTTAGCAATCAGCCCCAGCATTTT.

The CDR3 loop reads CASSNSGQGRNQPQHF. The CDR3 nucleotides are TGTGCCAGTAGTAACTCGGGACAGGGTAGAAATCAGCCCCAGCATTTT. This chain connects TRBV19 to TRBJ1-5; TRBD1 matches 9 bases. The CDR3 spans 16 residues. CDR1 is LNHDA and CDR2 is SQIVND in the germline V gene (reference sequence). J was trimmed by 4 bases and V by 4 bases; bases with no gene match: 8. Full variable domain (outside the CDR3, taken from reference TRBV19 and TRBJ1-5): DGGITQSPKYLFRKEGQNVTLSCEQNLNHDAMYWYRQDPGQGLRLIYYSQIVNDFQKGDIAEGYSVSREKKESFPLTVTSAQKNPTAFYLCASSNSGQGRNQPQHFGDGTRLSIL.

This clone qualifies as medium-sized. The genes are TRBV27 and TRBJ2-7, with 7 nucleotides matching TRBD1. The CDR3 consists of 14 residues. The V segment lost 6 bases and the J segment 2 bases; nucleotides outside the gene matches: 7. CDR1 and CDR2 (germline): MNHEY, SMNVEV (reference sequence). In nucleotides, the CDR3 is TGTGCCAGCAGGACGTCAAGGGGGCCCTACGAGCAGTACTTC. Translation: CASRTSRGPYEQYF.

The gene calls are TRBV9 and TRBJ1-1; D may be TRBD1 (6 bases). This CDR3 is built from 14 residues. The germline V and J ends were trimmed by 3 bases and 5 bases, with 14 bases remaining between them. Germline V lookup: CDR1 SGDLS, CDR2 YYNGEE. CDR3 amino acids: CASSAQQGKTEAFF. CDR3 DNA sequence: TGTGCCAGCAGCGCCCAACAGGGAAAGACTGAAGCTTTCTTT. The complete variable domain, with remaining parts taken from reference TRBV9 and TRBJ1-1, reads DSGVTQTPKHLITATGQRVTLRCSPRSGDLSVYWYQQSLDQGLQFLIQYYNGEERAKGNILERFSAQQFPDLHSELNLSSLELGDSALYFCASSAQQGKTEAFFGQGTRLTVV.

This chain connects TRBV6-5 to TRBJ1-6; D is uncertain. With 0 bases removed from V and 7 bases from J, the gap between germline ends came to 10 bases. Germline-derived CDR1 and CDR2 are MNHEY and SVGAGI. CDR3 length: 15 residues. CDR3 amino acids: CASSYSYRKNSPLHF. The CDR3 region has the DNA TGTGCCAGCAGTTACTCGTACAGAAAAAATTCACCCCTCCACTTT.

Only a few counts were recorded for this clone. The V gene is TRBV18, the J gene TRBJ2-3, with D possibly TRBD2 on 5 matching bases. The CDR3 extends over 14 amino acids. V was pared by 6 bases and J by 2 bases, with 12 bases between. Germline lookup yields CDR1 KGHSH and CDR2 LQKENI. The CDR3: CASSLGVATDTQYF. CDR3 DNA sequence: TGTGCCAGCTCCCTCGGGGTAGCCACAGATACGCAGTATTTT.

The chain is built from TRBV7-2 and TRBJ1-6; no definite D call. V was shortened by 8 bases and J by 6 bases, with 17 bases between the two germline ends. CDR1 is SGHTA and CDR2 is FQGNSA in the germline V gene. The CDR3 totals 15 residues. This CDR3 reads CASAPRREANSPLHF. The CDR3 DNA reads TGTGCCAGCGCCCCCAGGAGGGAGGCTAATTCACCCCTCCACTTT.

The genes are TRBV6-5 and TRBJ1-2; a possible D gene is TRBD1 (6 bases). Trimming took off 9 bases at V and 4 bases at J, with 12 bases between the two ends. CDR3 length: 12 residues. CDR1 MNHEY and CDR2 SVGAGI come from the germline V gene. In DNA, the CDR3 is TGTGCCAGTGGGGGCGCGCTCTATGGCTACACCTTC. It translates to CASGGALYGYTF.

The chain has TRBV19 and TRBJ2-7, with TRBD2 matching 7 bases. Germline-derived CDR1 and CDR2 are LNHDA and SQIVND (reference sequence). CDR3 length: 14 residues. With 1 base clipped from V and 2 bases from J, the junction kept 2 bases outside the gene matches. CDR3: CASSIGAGPYEQYF. CDR3 in DNA: TGTGCCAGTAGTATAGGAGCGGGGCCCTACGAGCAGTACTTC.

V is TRBV6-1 and J is TRBJ2-5; 12 bases agree with TRBD2. The end of the DNA is better explained by TRBJ2-7, so the J call may be wrong. The CDR3 loop spans 14 amino acids. Germline V gene data show CDR1 as MNHNS and CDR2 as SASEGT. CDR3 sequence reads: CASSRTSGAYEQYF. The DNA of the CDR3 is TGTGCCAGCAGTAGGACTAGCGGGGCCTACGAGCAGTACTTC.

This clone showed up just a few times. The chain joins TRBV28 to TRBJ1-5, with D possibly TRBD1 on 5 matching bases. The CDR3 consists of 11 residues. Looked up from germline, CDR1 is MDHEN and CDR2 is SYDVKM. V lost 3 bases and J 8 bases, leaving 5 bases between the germline ends. The CDR3 region is CASSFREPQHF. CDR3 bases: TGTGCCAGCAGTTTCAGGGAGCCCCAGCATTTT.

This rearrangement joins TRBV5-4 to TRBJ1-3; a weak D match, TRBD1 (5 bases). The CDR3 runs to 16 residues. The germline CDR1 and CDR2 sequences are SGHNT and YYREEE (reference sequence). Trimming took off 0 bases at V and 1 base at J, with 11 bases between the two ends. The CDR3 nucleotides read TGTGCCAGCAGCTTGGGGCCAGACAGATCTGGAAACACCATATATTTT. Protein product: CASSLGPDRSGNTIYF.

The sample holds a few counts of this clone. The chain couples TRBV10-2 to TRBJ1-6; 7 bases are a match to TRBD1. The germline gives CDR1 WSHSY, CDR2 SAAADI. V shed 6 bases, J shed 3 bases, and the junction held 5 bases outside the gene matches. The CDR3 covers 15 residues. CDR3 sequence reads: CASSTDRLYNSPLHF. The CDR3 DNA sequence: TGCGCCAGCAGCACGGACAGGCTCTATAATTCACCCCTCCACTTT.